The entry below describes one TCR beta chain. Germline V gene lookup returns CDR1 SGHAT and CDR2 FQNNGV. Trimming stripped 4 bases from V and 3 bases from J, with 18 bases between. The CDR3 has 16 amino acids. This specimen belongs to a study of blood T cell repertoires in COVID-19. Study-level background: In each case, the material was cDNA or gDNA derived from T cells, B-cell-depleted T cells, or PBMCs.

Sequencing was performed with immunoSEQ multiplex PCR; in TCRdb, only in-frame clones are kept and a portion is missing. The sample lists about 40,000 clones, about nine tenths occurring once. The rearrangement links TRBV11-2 to TRBJ1-1, with a tentative D call TRBD1 (6 bases). The TCR originated in a human donor in a cohort sampled during active COVID-19. The sequencing sample was made of peripheral blood. The CDR3 is CASSSARWAGDTEAFF. The CDR3 DNA is TGTGCCAGCAGCTCAGCGAGGTGGGCAGGGGACACTGAAGCTTTCTTT. Complete variable domain (other parts from reference TRBV11-2 and TRBJ1-1): EAGVAQSPRYKIIEKRQSVAFWCNPISGHATLYWYQQILGQGPKLLIQFQNNGVVDDSQLPKDRFSAERLKGVDSTLKIQPAKLEDSAVYLCASSSARWAGDTEAFFGQGTRLTVV.